The next 31 T cell receptor beta chains were all read from a single sample in a study of T cell changes during pregnancy in multiple sclerosis (dated by TCRdb to about 2019). Library method: the immunoSEQ multiplex PCR assay. TCRdb retrieved this table from immuneACCESS and kept in-frame rearrangements only. Not all clones are present; in checked studies, unresolved V genes account for under half, and no reason is known for the remainder. The table for this sample lists 65,000 to 80,000 clones; around nine tenths of them were counted only once. The leading ten clones occupy approximately 0.2% of the sample. Material: CD4+ T cells from peripheral blood mononuclear cells, obtained before pregnancy. Source of these receptors: a female donor with multiple sclerosis, enrolled in a pregnancy study.

The V and J genes are TRBV10-3 and TRBJ2-1, with 7 bases that match TRBD1. CDR1 and CDR2 from the germline V gene are ENHRY and SYGVKD. The CDR3 is 12 amino acids. V dropped 10 bases and J dropped 13; count of bases not matched to a gene: 13. DNA for the CDR3: TGTGCCACCAAAGGGACAGCCGGCAGCCAGTTCTTC. It yields the protein CATKGTAGSQFF.

The V and J genes are TRBV28 and TRBJ2-2; 9 bases align to TRBD1. The CDR3 loop spans 17 amino acids. With V trimmed by 2 bases and J by 6 bases, 10 bases remained unmatched. Looked up from germline, CDR1 is MDHEN and CDR2 is SYDVKM. In DNA, the CDR3 is TGTGCCAGCAGTTTAAAGGGACAGGGAATGATTTCCGGGGAGCTGTTTTTT. Translating it yields CASSLKGQGMISGELFF. Variable domain in full (rest from reference TRBV28 and TRBJ2-2): DVKVTQSSRYLVKRTGEKVFLECVQDMDHENMFWYRQDPGLGLRLIYFSYDVKMKEKGDIPEGYSVSREKKERFSLILESASTNQTSMYLCASSLKGQGMISGELFFGEGSRLTVL.

As DNA, the CDR3 is TGTGCCAGCAGCTTAGGTGCCCCCGGTACCTCCGATACGCAGTATTTT. It codes for CASSLGAPGTSDTQYF. The chain joins TRBV7-3 to TRBJ2-3; unclear D gene. The CDR3 totals 16 residues. V was pared by 2 bases and J by 6 bases, with 18 bases between. Germline CDR1 SGHTA, CDR2 FQGTGA.

The chain links TRBV10-1 to TRBJ1-1, with no clear D. CDR1 WNHNN and CDR2 SYGVQD come from the germline V gene (reference sequence). Trimming left V 3 bases short and J 1 base short, with 6 bases between. The CDR3 length is 13 residues. CDR3 in DNA: TGCGCCAGCAGTGATCGGGGGAACACTGAAGCTTTCTTT. Translated: CASSDRGNTEAFF.

This clone was detected only once. The rearrangement joins TRBV7-2 to TRBJ2-7, with D possibly matching TRBD2 (7 bases). CDR3 length equals 14 residues. The ends were cut back, 6 bases at V and 0 bases at J, with 12 bases in the middle. The germline CDR1 and CDR2 sequences are SGHTA and FQGNSA. The CDR3 sequence is CASSRGGSSYEQYF. The CDR3 bases are TGTGCCAGCAGTAGGGGGGGCAGCTCCTACGAGCAGTACTTC. The full variable domain, completed using reference TRBV7-2 and TRBJ2-7, is GAGVSQSPSNKVTEKGKDVELRCDPISGHTALYWYRQSLGQGLEFLIYFQGNSAPDKSGLPSDRFSAERTGGSVSTLTIQRTQQEDSAVYLCASSRGGSSYEQYFGPGTRLTVT.

This chain uses TRBV9 with TRBJ2-2; D is possibly TRBD2 (6 bases). The CDR3 runs to 17 residues. Germline CDR1 SGDLS, CDR2 YYNGEE. V lost 3 bases and J 0 bases, leaving 15 bases between the germline ends. CDR3 protein: CASSAPAGGANTGELFF. For the CDR3, the DNA is TGTGCCAGCAGCGCCCCTGCGGGCGGGGCGAACACCGGGGAGCTGTTTTTT.

The chain combines TRBV7-9 with TRBJ1-1; TRBD1 is a possible D gene (6 bases). The CDR3 spans 15 residues. The germline V gene encodes CDR1 SEHNR and CDR2 FQNEAQ (reference sequence). Between the trimmed V and J ends, which lost 3 bases and 4 bases, there was a span of 15 bases. Written as DNA, the CDR3 is TGTGCCAGCAGCTTTCTGGCGCCCAGGGGCACTGAAGCTTTCTTT. Amino acid sequence: CASSFLAPRGTEAFF.

This clone was seen more than once but under ten times. This sequence joins TRBV7-3 and TRBJ2-1; no clear D. This CDR3 is built from 16 residues. Trimming shortened V by 1 base and J by 3 bases, and 13 bases separated the two germline ends. Per germline, CDR1 SGHTA and CDR2 FQGTGA. Written as DNA, the CDR3 is TGTGCCAGCAGCTTAATACCCCGCCTCGGCTACAATGAGCAGTTCTTC. Its protein is CASSLIPRLGYNEQFF.

The chain combines TRBV15 with TRBJ2-2, with 9 positions matching TRBD2. V was clipped by 0 bases and J by 3 bases; unmatched bases: 2. Germline-derived CDR1 and CDR2 are LNHNV and YYDKDF (reference sequence). The CDR3 loop spans 16 amino acids. The CDR3 bases are TGTGCCACCAGCAGAGATAGCGGGAGTTACACCGGGGAGCTGTTTTTT. It codes for CATSRDSGSYTGELFF.

J is TRBJ2-7 and V is TRBV27, with a tentative D call TRBD1 (6 bases). CDR1 is MNHEY, CDR2 SMNVEV, per germline (reference sequence). Trimming cost V 0 bases and J 7 bases, with 16 bases left between them. The CDR3 has 15 amino acids. The CDR3 region is CASSLSPGHPLEQYF. The CDR3 nucleotides read TGTGCCAGCAGTTTATCACCGGGACACCCCCTAGAGCAGTACTTC.

The V gene is TRBV15, the J gene TRBJ2-1; 8 bases agree with TRBD1. The trim removed 2 bases at V and 4 bases at J, leaving 4 bases unmatched. Germline V gene lookup returns CDR1 LNHNV and CDR2 YYDKDF (reference sequence). The CDR3 length is 15 residues. As DNA, the CDR3 is TGTGCCACCAGCAGACGGCAGGGGGCTTACAATGAGCAGTTCTTC. It codes for CATSRRQGAYNEQFF.

This clone was recorded only once. The chain employs TRBV5-1 and TRBJ1-2; no clear D gene. The CDR3 runs 15 residues. In germline, CDR1 is SGHRS, CDR2 YFSETQ. V shed 2 bases and J shed 7 bases, with 18 bases lying between them. In nucleotides, the CDR3 is TGCGCCAGCAGCTTTAGCCGGACTGCCTTGGCTGGCTACACCTTC. Translation: CASSFSRTALAGYTF. Combining the CDR3 with reference TRBV5-1 and TRBJ1-2 gives the whole variable domain KAGVTQTPRYLIKTRGQQVTLSCSPISGHRSVSWYQQTPGQGLQFLFEYFSETQRNKGNFPGRFSGRQFSNSRSEMNVSTLELGDSALYLCASSFSRTALAGYTFGSGTRLTVV.

The chain combines TRBV19 with TRBJ1-1; perhaps TRBD1 as D (5 bases). This CDR3 is 13 amino acids long. Germline assignment: CDR1 LNHDA and CDR2 SQIVND (reference sequence). Trimming shortened V by 8 bases and J by 0 bases, and 10 bases separated the two germline ends. This CDR3 is CASRQSMNTEAFF. CDR3 coding DNA: TGTGCCAGTCGACAGTCCATGAACACTGAAGCTTTCTTT. Full variable domain (remainder filled in from reference TRBV19 and TRBJ1-1): DGGITQSPKYLFRKEGQNVTLSCEQNLNHDAMYWYRQDPGQGLRLIYYSQIVNDFQKGDIAEGYSVSREKKESFPLTVTSAQKNPTAFYLCASRQSMNTEAFFGQGTRLTVV.

V and J are TRBV27 and TRBJ1-1; tentative D call: TRBD1 (5 bases). V lost 8 bases to trimming and J lost 2 bases, with 18 bases between them. The CDR3 contains 15 residues. Germline CDR1 is MNHEY and CDR2 is SMNVEV (reference sequence). CDR3 bases: TGTGCCAGCGCTACGAAGGACACATCCAACACTGAAGCTTTCTTT. Its protein product is CASATKDTSNTEAFF.

This clone was observed once. For the CDR3, the DNA is TGCGCCAGCAGCCAAGAAGGTGGATCAGGGAGGGGGGGGACTGAAGCTTTCTTT. Its translation: CASSQEGGSGRGGTEAFF. The rearrangement joins TRBV4-1 to TRBJ1-1; tentatively, D is TRBD1 (6 bases). The germline CDR1 and CDR2 sequences are MGHRA and YSYEKL. The CDR3 is made up of 18 amino acids. V lost 0 bases, J lost 5 bases, and 22 bases lay in between.

V and J are TRBV19 and TRBJ1-5; TRBD1 agrees at 7 bases. J gave up 6 bases and V 0 bases, and 8 bases lay outside the gene matches. CDR3 length: 16 amino acids. Germline V lookup: CDR1 LNHDA, CDR2 SQIVND (reference sequence). CDR3 loop: CASSIEGRGEGQPQHF. CDR3 nucleotide sequence: TGTGCCAGTAGTATAGAAGGCAGGGGGGAAGGTCAGCCCCAGCATTTT.

The chain couples TRBV12-5 to TRBJ1-1; perhaps TRBD1 as D (5 bases). Germline loops: CDR1 LGHNT, CDR2 FRNRAP. Trimming shortened V by 7 bases and J by 4 bases, and 16 bases separated the two germline ends. The CDR3 sequence is 14 residues long. CDR3: CASATGGVGTEAFF. Here the CDR3 DNA reads TGTGCTAGTGCAACGGGGGGTGTCGGCACTGAAGCTTTCTTT.

The chain links TRBV19 to TRBJ2-3; the D is unclear. Germline V gene lookup returns CDR1 LNHDA and CDR2 SQIVND (reference sequence). V lost 3 bases to trimming and J lost 4 bases, with 8 bases between them. There are 13 residues in the CDR3. The CDR3 loop reads CASSILAADTQYF. CDR3 nucleotides: TGTGCCAGTAGTATCCTGGCAGCAGATACGCAGTATTTT.

The CDR3: CASSGMNRGTRVFF. CDR3 DNA: TGTGCCAGCAGTGGAATGAACAGGGGTACTCGGGTGTTTTTT. The V and J genes are TRBV6-1 and TRBJ1-4, with 7 positions matching TRBD1. The CDR3 length is 14 residues. CDR1 MNHNS and CDR2 SASEGT come from the germline V gene. Trimming at V came to 4 bases and at J to 15 bases, leaving 14 bases not matched to a gene.

This chain uses TRBV29-1 with TRBJ2-5; maybe TRBD1 (5 bases). Trimming removed 0 bases from V and 5 bases from J, with 10 bases in between. In germline, CDR1 is SQVTM, CDR2 ANQGSEA. The CDR3 is 13 residues long. CDR3 region: CSVEDQGVETQYF. DNA for the CDR3: TGCAGCGTTGAAGATCAAGGGGTGGAGACCCAGTACTTC.

The chain joins TRBV7-6 to TRBJ1-1, with D possibly matching TRBD1 (5 bases). The CDR3 is 16 amino acids. V shed 5 bases and J shed 5 bases, with 21 bases lying between them. Germline V lookup: CDR1 SGHVS, CDR2 FNYEAQ. For the CDR3, the DNA is TGTGCCAGCAGCCAAACAAGAACGGGGCGGGGGACTGAAGCTTTCTTT. It translates to CASSQTRTGRGTEAFF. Using reference TRBV7-6 and TRBJ1-1 for the parts outside the CDR3, the full variable domain is GAGVSQSPRYKVTKRGQDVALRCDPISGHVSLYWYRQALGQGPEFLTYFNYEAQQDKSGLPNDRFSAERPEGSISTLTIQRTEQRDSAMYRCASSQTRTGRGTEAFFGQGTRLTVV.

The CDR3 is CASSAPDRQAFF. For the CDR3, the DNA is TGTGCCAGCAGCGCCCCGGACAGGCAAGCTTTCTTT. The gene calls are TRBV9 and TRBJ1-1; 7 bases match TRBD1. Trimming took 3 bases from V and 9 from J; bases not matched to a gene: 5. The germline V gene encodes CDR1 SGDLS and CDR2 YYNGEE. The CDR3 spans 12 residues.

This chain joins TRBV6-6 and TRBJ1-5; D gene unclear. The CDR3 loop spans 13 amino acids. The V and J ends lost 5 bases and 2 bases respectively, with 7 bases between them. Germline assignment: CDR1 MNHNY and CDR2 SVGAGI (reference sequence). The CDR3 sequence is CASSERGNQPQHF. The DNA for the CDR3 is TGTGCCAGCAGTGAGAGGGGCAATCAGCCCCAGCATTTT.

The rearrangement uses TRBV28 and TRBJ2-7; 9 bases are a match to TRBD2. The CDR3 consists of 15 residues. Looked up from germline, CDR1 is MDHEN and CDR2 is SYDVKM. With V trimmed by 7 bases and J by 3 bases, 10 bases remained unmatched. In DNA, the CDR3 is TGTGCCAGCATCACGCTTAGCGGGAGTGGCTACGAGCAGTACTTC. This codes for CASITLSGSGYEQYF.

The chain couples TRBV2 to TRBJ2-2; 12 positions agree with TRBD2. After removal of 6 bases from V and 6 bases from J, the junction contained 11 bases not matched to a gene. Germline assignment: CDR1 SNHLY and CDR2 FYNNEI. This CDR3 region has 17 residues. CDR3 DNA sequence: TGTGCCAGCAGAGGTGGACTAGCGGGAAAGTATGCCGGGGAGCTGTTTTTT. Its translation: CASRGGLAGKYAGELFF.

This clone was detected a few times. V usage is TRBV2 and J usage is TRBJ1-1; TRBD1 aligns across 8 bases. The CDR3 contains 14 residues. V trimming: 11 bases; J trimming: 6 bases; junction bases outside the gene matches: 14. In germline, CDR1 is SNHLY, CDR2 FYNNEI. The CDR3 region has the DNA TGTGCCTGTGGTATGGACAGGGCGTCCCCTGAAGCTTTCTTT. Translating gives CACGMDRASPEAFF. Drawing the rest from reference TRBV2 and TRBJ1-1, the complete variable domain is EPEVTQTPSHQVTQMGQEVILRCVPISNHLYFYWYRQILGQKVEFLVSFYNNEISEKSEIFDDQFSVERPDGSNFTLKIRSTKLEDSAMYFCACGMDRASPEAFFGQGTRLTVV.

In its sample, this clone was seen once. The chain employs TRBV9 and TRBJ2-1; D possibly corresponds to TRBD2 (8 bases). Germline V CDR1 and CDR2: SGDLS, YYNGEE. The ends were cut back, 0 bases at V and 12 bases at J, with 22 bases in the middle. The CDR3 totals 16 residues. This chain's CDR3 is CASSVGTGGGFDGQFF. The CDR3 DNA sequence: TGTGCCAGCAGCGTAGGAACGGGAGGGGGCTTCGATGGGCAGTTCTTC.

The chain is built from TRBV11-2 and TRBJ2-1; tentative D call: TRBD1 (6 bases). The CDR3 has 13 amino acids. Per germline, CDR1 SGHAT and CDR2 FQNNGV. V was pared by 7 bases and J by 7 bases, with 14 bases between. CDR3 loop: CASTLSQGNEQFF. DNA for the CDR3: TGTGCCAGCACCCTTTCACAGGGAAATGAGCAGTTCTTC.

The CDR3 sequence: CASSPIPGQGTEAFF. CDR3 coding DNA: TGTGCCAGCTCACCAATCCCGGGACAGGGGACTGAAGCTTTCTTT. The rearrangement links TRBV18 to TRBJ1-1, with TRBD1 matching over 10 bases. The germline V gene encodes CDR1 KGHSH and CDR2 LQKENI. This CDR3 contains 15 residues. J was trimmed by 5 bases and V by 2 bases; bases with no gene match: 5.

The chain joins TRBV9 to TRBJ1-1, with a weak D call TRBD1 (6 bases). V lost 0 bases, J lost 8 bases, and 17 bases lay in between. Germline CDR1 SGDLS, CDR2 YYNGEE. The CDR3 extends over 15 amino acids. The CDR3 coding sequence is TGTGCCAGCAGCGTAGGGACAGATCCTTTTGGGGAAGCTTTCTTT. Protein product: CASSVGTDPFGEAFF.

The V call is TRBV30, the J call TRBJ2-5; tentatively, D is TRBD2 (6 bases). Trimming cost V 2 bases and J 4 bases, with 14 bases left between them. CDR1 and CDR2 from the germline V gene are GTSNPN and SVGIG (reference sequence). The CDR3 runs 14 residues. DNA of the CDR3: TGTGCCTGGAGTTGGGCAGGGAGGCGAGAGACCCAGTACTTC. This gives the protein CAWSWAGRRETQYF.